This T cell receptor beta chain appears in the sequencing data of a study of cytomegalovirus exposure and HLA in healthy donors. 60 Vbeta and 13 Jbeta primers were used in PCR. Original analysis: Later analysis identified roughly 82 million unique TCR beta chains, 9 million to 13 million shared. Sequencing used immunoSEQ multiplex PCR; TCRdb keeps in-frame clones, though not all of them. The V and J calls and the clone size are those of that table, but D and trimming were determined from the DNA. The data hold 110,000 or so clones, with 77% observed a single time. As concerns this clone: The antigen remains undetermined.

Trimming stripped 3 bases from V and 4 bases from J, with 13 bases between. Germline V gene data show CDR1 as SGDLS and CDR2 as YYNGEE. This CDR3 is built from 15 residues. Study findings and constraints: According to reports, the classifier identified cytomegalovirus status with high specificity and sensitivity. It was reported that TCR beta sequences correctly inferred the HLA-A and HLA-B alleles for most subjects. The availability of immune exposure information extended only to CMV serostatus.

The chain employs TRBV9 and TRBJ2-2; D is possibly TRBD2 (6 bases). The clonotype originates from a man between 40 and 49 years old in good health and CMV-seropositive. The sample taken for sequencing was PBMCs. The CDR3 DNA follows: TGTGCCAGCAGCGCGCCTGGAGGGGTCACCGGGGAGCTGTTTTTT. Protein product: CASSAPGGVTGELFF.